This T cell receptor (beta chain) was sequenced during a study of naive and memory T cell subsets. About this clonotype: The antigen is unknown.

Study-wide points: Especially in CD8 cells, naive repertoires contained a few larger clonotypes, possibly CD45RA-re-expressing memory cells. Diversity fell and Gini index rose from naive through CM, EM, EMRA.

Trimming removed 0 bases from V and 5 bases from J; junction bases left unmatched: 14. This CDR3 has 18 amino acids. CDR1 is MGHDK, CDR2 SYGVNS, per germline. Two oligonucleotides, mixed equimolar, formed the beta constant-region primer covering TRBC1 and TRBC2. Four rounds of PCR amplified the ligated cDNA using nested alpha and beta constant-region primers plus SP2. TCRdb analysed the UMI-ligation and nested PCR reads with MiXCR anew, one entry per CDR3 protein. Here the sample spans roughly 97,000 distinct CDR3 sequences, around 13% being singletons. Overnight CMV lysate stimulation of fresh PBMCs defined donor CMV status by CD4+ IFNgamma.

This rearrangement joins TRBV25-1 to TRBJ2-7, with 9 bases lining up with TRBD2. Sample: naive CD8+ T cells from blood. The TCR comes from a human donor in good health. DNA of the CDR3: TGTGCCAGCAGTGAATATTCCACCCAGCTGCGGGAGGGAGACGAGCAGTACTTC. This gives the protein CASSEYSTQLREGDEQYF.